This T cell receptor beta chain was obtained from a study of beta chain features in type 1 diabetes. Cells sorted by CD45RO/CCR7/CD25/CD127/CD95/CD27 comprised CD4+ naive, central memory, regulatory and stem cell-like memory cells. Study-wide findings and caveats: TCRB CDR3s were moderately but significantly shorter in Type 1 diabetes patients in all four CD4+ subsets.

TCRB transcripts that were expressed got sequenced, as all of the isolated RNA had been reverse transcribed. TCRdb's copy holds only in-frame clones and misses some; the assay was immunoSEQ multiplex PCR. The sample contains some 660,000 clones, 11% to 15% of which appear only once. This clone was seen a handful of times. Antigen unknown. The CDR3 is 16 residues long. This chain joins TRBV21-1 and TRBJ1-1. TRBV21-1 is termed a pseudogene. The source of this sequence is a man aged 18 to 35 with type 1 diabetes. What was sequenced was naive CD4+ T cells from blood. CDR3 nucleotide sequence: TGTGCCAGCAGCCTACCTCCCGGGCCCCCGTACACTGAAGCTTTCTTT. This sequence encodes CASSLPPGPPYTEAFF.